This T cell receptor beta chain emerged from a study of T cells in women clearing cervical HPV infection. Overall study results and limits: Repertoire richness, not evenness, was significantly elevated in CIN3+ cases versus controls. Effector/memory and HPV-specific T cells were not isolated, and association timing is unknown.

Data came from immunoSEQ multiplex PCR; TCRdb stores just in-frame clones and leaves some out. Its table records 20,000 to 25,000 clones. The ends lost 6 bases at V and 2 bases at J; junction bases unmatched: 2. CDR1 and CDR2 from the germline V gene are SQVTM and ANQGSEA. This CDR3 spans 13 amino acids. On this clone itself: Antigen unknown. The missing CDR3 end, 3 residues past where the read stops, is filled in from the germline J gene.

This clonotype was obtained from a woman aged 18-70 years with a cervical HPV16 infection that either progressed to CIN3+ or cleared (not recorded which). The sample was blood buffy coat. This chain links TRBV29-1 with TRBJ2-7; 12 bases fit TRBD1. The sequenced part of the CDR3 DNA is TGCAGCGTAGGGACAGGGGGCCCCTACGAG. It yields the protein CSVGTGGPYE. The CDR3, in full, reads CSVGTGGPYEQYF.